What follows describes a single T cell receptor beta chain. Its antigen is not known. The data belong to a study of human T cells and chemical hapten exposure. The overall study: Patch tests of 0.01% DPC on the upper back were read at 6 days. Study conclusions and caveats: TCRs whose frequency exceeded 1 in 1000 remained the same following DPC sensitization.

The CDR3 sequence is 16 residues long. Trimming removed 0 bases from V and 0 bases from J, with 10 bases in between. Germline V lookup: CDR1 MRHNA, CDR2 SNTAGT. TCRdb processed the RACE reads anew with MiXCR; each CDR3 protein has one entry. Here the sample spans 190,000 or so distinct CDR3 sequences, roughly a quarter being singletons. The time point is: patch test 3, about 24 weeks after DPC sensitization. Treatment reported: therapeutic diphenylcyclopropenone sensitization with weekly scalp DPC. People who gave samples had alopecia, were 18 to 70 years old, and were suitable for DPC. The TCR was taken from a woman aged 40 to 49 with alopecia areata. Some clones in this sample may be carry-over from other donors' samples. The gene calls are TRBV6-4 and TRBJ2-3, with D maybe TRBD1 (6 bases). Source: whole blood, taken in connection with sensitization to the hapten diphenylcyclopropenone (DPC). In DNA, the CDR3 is TGTGCCAGCAGTGACTCGTTGGGGGCGAGCACAGATACGCAGTATTTT. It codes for CASSDSLGASTDTQYF.